Presented here are 28 T cell receptor beta chains from one specimen sequenced in a study of cytotoxic CD8 clonotypes in ibrutinib-treated CLL. Clones were read by immunoSEQ multiplex PCR, and TCRdb kept only the in-frame ones, dropping some. The data show 160,000 or so clones, 70% to 90% seen once. Material: PBMCs, obtained at disease progression, from a patient treated with ibrutinib. The receptors stem from a human donor with chronic lymphocytic leukemia.

The V and J genes are TRBV18 and TRBJ2-3; D might be TRBD1 or TRBD2, each matching 5 bases. Germline values: CDR1 KGHSH, CDR2 LQKENI. The V and J ends lost 2 bases and 0 bases respectively, with 12 bases between them. The CDR3 sequence is 16 residues long. In nucleotides, the CDR3 is TGTGCCAGCTCACCAACCGGGGCGGCAAGCACAGATACGCAGTATTTT. This sequence encodes CASSPTGAASTDTQYF. The complete variable domain, with remaining parts taken from reference TRBV18 and TRBJ2-3, reads NAGVMQNPRHLVRRRGQEARLRCSPMKGHSHVYWYRQLPEEGLKFMVYLQKENIIDESGMPKERFSAEFPKEGPSILRIQQVVRGDSAAYFCASSPTGAASTDTQYFGPGTRLTVL.

In this sample, this clone turned up a few times. This chain links TRBV4-1 with TRBJ1-1, with D perhaps matching TRBD1 (5 bases). The CDR3 loop spans 15 amino acids. The V gene's germline CDR1 is MGHRA and CDR2 YSYEKL. V lost 4 bases and J lost 1, with 13 bases in between. The DNA of the CDR3 is TGCGCCAGCAGCCCCAGACAGCTAGCGAACACTGAAGCTTTCTTT. Translation gives CASSPRQLANTEAFF.

The chain joins TRBV11-3 to TRBJ2-1; 9 positions match TRBD2. V lost 5 bases to trimming and J lost 7 bases; unmatched junction nucleotides: 6. This CDR3 has 14 amino acids. Per germline, CDR1 SGHNT and CDR2 YENEEA. CDR3 bases: TGTGCCAGCAGCCCGGGACTAGCAGGGAATGAGCAGTTCTTC. Protein: CASSPGLAGNEQFF. The entire variable domain, with the rest obtained from reference TRBV11-3 and TRBJ2-1, is as follows: EAGVVQSPRYKIIEKKQPVAFWCNPISGHNTLYWYLQNLGQGPELLIRYENEEAVDDSQLPKDRFSAERLKGVDSTLKIQPAELGDSAVYLCASSPGLAGNEQFFGPGTRLTVL.

CDR3 amino acids: CASSLASGTNYGYTF. As DNA, the CDR3 is TGTGCCAGCAGCTTAGCATCAGGGACTAACTATGGCTACACCTTC. The chain employs TRBV7-2 and TRBJ1-2, with D perhaps matching TRBD1 (5 bases). Looked up from germline, CDR1 is SGHTA and CDR2 is FQGNSA. The CDR3 covers 15 residues. Trimming shortened V by 0 bases and J by 0 bases, and 8 bases separated the two germline ends.

This clone was found once. The junction departs from germline at one end; a sequencing error may be responsible. The chain links TRBV11-3 to TRBJ2-2; no firm D call. Per germline, CDR1 SGHNT and CDR2 YENEEA. This CDR3 has 14 amino acids. The CDR3 is CASSVNPNTGELFF. CDR3 coding DNA: TGTGCTAGCAGCGTTAACCCGAACACCGGGGAGCTGTTTTTT.

CDR3 sequence reads: CASSLLAGGPYGYTF. For the CDR3, the DNA is TGTGCCAGCAGCTTACTGGCGGGGGGTCCATATGGCTACACCTTC. The chain carries TRBV7-9 and TRBJ1-2; D might be TRBD1 (5 bases). CDR3 length: 15 amino acids. The germline V gene has CDR1 SEHNR and CDR2 FQNEAQ (reference sequence). Trimming left V 2 bases short and J 5 bases short, with 15 bases between.

J is TRBJ2-7 and V is TRBV20-1, with D uncertain. This CDR3 spans 10 amino acids. CDR1 DFQATT and CDR2 SNEGSKA come from the germline V gene (reference sequence). V lost 3 bases, J lost 5 bases, and 5 bases lay in between. Here the CDR3 reads CSASEDEQYF. Here the CDR3 DNA reads TGCAGTGCTAGCGAGGACGAGCAGTACTTC.

The chain combines TRBV10-3 with TRBJ2-3; 7 nucleotides match TRBD1. The CDR3 length is 13 residues. Germline values: CDR1 ENHRY, CDR2 SYGVKD. Trimming removed 11 bases from V and 2 bases from J; junction bases left unmatched: 7. The CDR3 loop is CAAHRGNTDTQYF. The CDR3 region has the DNA TGTGCCGCCCACAGGGGAAACACAGATACGCAGTATTTT.

The rearrangement links TRBV10-1 to TRBJ1-1; D not certain. Trimming pared 0 bases from V and 0 bases from J, leaving 8 bases between. Germline V gives CDR1 WNHNN, CDR2 SYGVQD (reference sequence). The CDR3 has 15 residues. The CDR3, as DNA: TGCGCCAGCAGTGAGTCCTGGAATATGAACACTGAAGCTTTCTTT. Residues: CASSESWNMNTEAFF.

This clone was recorded once. The chain is built from TRBV6-1 and TRBJ2-3; 9 bases align to TRBD2. From germline, CDR1 is MNHNS and CDR2 SASEGT. After removal of 1 base from V and 5 bases from J, the junction contained 19 bases not matched to a gene. The length of the CDR3 is 20 residues. The CDR3 loop reads CASSEVPIDVGREGGDTQYF. In DNA form, the CDR3 reads TGTGCCAGCAGTGAAGTGCCTATAGACGTTGGGCGGGAGGGGGGAGATACGCAGTATTTT.

V is TRBV10-3 and J is TRBJ2-7; 9 nucleotides line up with TRBD2. This CDR3 spans 15 amino acids. V shed 5 bases and J 3 bases; nucleotides not matched to a gene: 8. The germline gives CDR1 ENHRY, CDR2 SYGVKD. The CDR3 loop is CAISRDSGSLYEQYF. As DNA, the CDR3 is TGTGCCATCAGTCGGGATAGCGGGAGCCTCTACGAGCAGTACTTC.

V usage is TRBV2 and J usage is TRBJ1-5, with 9 bases lining up with TRBD1. From germline, CDR1 is SNHLY and CDR2 FYNNEI. CDR3 length equals 17 residues. V dropped 5 bases and J dropped 1; count of bases not matched to a gene: 9. CDR3 protein: CASSLGQGRVSNQPQHF. In nucleotides, the CDR3 is TGTGCCAGCAGTTTGGGACAGGGTCGAGTAAGCAATCAGCCCCAGCATTTT. Based on the CDR3 plus reference TRBV2 and TRBJ1-5, the full variable domain is EPEVTQTPSHQVTQMGQEVILRCVPISNHLYFYWYRQILGQKVEFLVSFYNNEISEKSEIFDDQFSVERPDGSNFTLKIRSTKLEDSAMYFCASSLGQGRVSNQPQHFGDGTRLSIL.

This clone was found a few times. The chain carries TRBV30 and TRBJ1-1; a weak D match, TRBD1 (5 bases). Trimming took 0 bases from V and 5 from J, leaving 19 bases between them. Germline CDR1 is GTSNPN and CDR2 is SVGIG (reference sequence). This CDR3 region has 16 residues. The CDR3 DNA reads as TGTGCCTGGAGTGTTGGGACGGTGTATCGGGGGACTGAAGCTTTCTTT. Translated, it gives CAWSVGTVYRGTEAFF.

V and J are TRBV14 and TRBJ2-1, with 8 bases aligning to TRBD1. V lost 1 base, J lost 9 bases, and 11 bases stayed unmatched. CDR1 SGHDN and CDR2 FVKESK come from the germline V gene. CDR3 length: 16 amino acids. CDR3 sequence reads: CASSQGGFQGAVEQFF. For the CDR3, the DNA is TGTGCCAGCAGCCAAGGGGGTTTTCAGGGGGCAGTTGAGCAGTTCTTC. The full variable domain, completed using reference TRBV14 and TRBJ2-1, is EAGVTQFPSHSVIEKGQTVTLRCDPISGHDNLYWYRRVMGKEIKFLLHFVKESKQDESGMPNNRFLAERTGGTYSTLKVQPAELEDSGVYFCASSQGGFQGAVEQFFGPGTRLTVL.

The CDR3 loop is CASSADMNTEAFF. CDR3 bases: TGTGCCAGCAGTGCAGACATGAACACTGAAGCTTTCTTT. This rearrangement joins TRBV7-6 to TRBJ1-1, with unresolved D. CDR3 length: 13 amino acids. The ends were cut back, 6 bases at V and 0 bases at J, with 8 bases in the middle. Germline V gene lookup returns CDR1 SGHVS and CDR2 FNYEAQ.

This clone was found once. DNA for the CDR3: TGTGCCAGCAGCCATTTCGGGCCGGGAGACTACGAGCAGTACTTC. It specifies CASSHFGPGDYEQYF. This chain links TRBV4-2 with TRBJ2-7, with a tentative D call TRBD2 (6 bases). This CDR3 region has 15 residues. Trimming took off 3 bases at V and 3 bases at J, with 15 bases between the two ends. CDR1 LGHNA and CDR2 YNFKEQ come from the germline V gene.

The rearrangement uses TRBV7-9 and TRBJ2-3, with 7 bases identical to TRBD1. This CDR3 region has 14 residues. The trim removed 7 bases at V and 1 base at J, leaving 5 bases unmatched. CDR1 is SEHNR and CDR2 is FQNEAQ in the germline V gene (reference sequence). CDR3 coding DNA: TGTGCCAGCATCCTGACAGGGCGCACAGATACGCAGTATTTT. Translating gives CASILTGRTDTQYF. Drawing the rest from reference TRBV7-9 and TRBJ2-3, the complete variable domain is DTGVSQNPRHKITKRGQNVTFRCDPISEHNRLYWYRQTLGQGPEFLTYFQNEAQLEKSRLLSDRFSAERPKGSFSTLEIQRTEQGDSAMYLCASILTGRTDTQYFGPGTRLTVL.

The chain is built from TRBV25-1 and TRBJ1-3; D is unresolved. The CDR3 loop spans 15 amino acids. The V end was cut by 3 bases, the J end by 4 bases, with 13 bases between. CDR1 MGHDK and CDR2 SYGVNS come from the germline V gene. CDR3: CASSDWTTRGNTIYF. Written as DNA, the CDR3 is TGTGCCAGCAGTGACTGGACCACAAGGGGAAACACCATATATTTT.

The table lists this clone with a count of one. This CDR3 reads CASSPSATNEKLFF. CDR3 DNA sequence: TGTGCCAGCAGCCCGTCAGCAACTAATGAAAAACTGTTTTTT. The genes are TRBV6-5 and TRBJ1-4; no firm D call. CDR1 is MNHEY, CDR2 SVGAGI, per germline. Trimming left V 6 bases short and J 0 bases short, with 8 bases between. This CDR3 has 14 residues.

The V and J genes are TRBV11-2 and TRBJ2-7; 10 bases align to TRBD2. The CDR3 loop spans 15 amino acids. V lost 3 bases and J lost 6; bases outside the gene matches: 8. Germline V lookup: CDR1 SGHAT, CDR2 FQNNGV. CDR3 sequence (DNA): TGTGCCAGCAGCTTGGCTAGCGGGAGACTAGTCGAGCAGTACTTC. Protein product: CASSLASGRLVEQYF.

The chain is built from TRBV7-9 and TRBJ2-1; D is unresolved. CDR1 is SEHNR and CDR2 is FQNEAQ in the germline V gene (reference sequence). V lost 5 bases, J lost 7 bases, and 12 bases lay in between. The CDR3 length is 13 residues. The CDR3 region is CASSETNGNEQFF. CDR3 nucleotide sequence: TGTGCCAGCAGCGAAACGAATGGGAATGAGCAGTTCTTC.

V and J are TRBV6-5 and TRBJ2-7; the D is unclear. The V and J ends lost 5 bases and 3 bases respectively, with 8 bases between them. The germline V gene has CDR1 MNHEY and CDR2 SVGAGI. The CDR3 covers 12 residues. CDR3 region: CASSPQDYEQYF. The CDR3 nucleotides are TGTGCCAGCAGTCCTCAAGACTACGAGCAGTACTTC.

This chain connects TRBV1 to TRBJ2-1; TRBD2, the D gene given by the table, was not confirmed from the DNA. TRBV1 is labeled a pseudogene. There are 19 residues in the CDR3. The CDR3 reads CTSSQDRASGSLLYNEQFF. DNA for the CDR3: TGCACCAGCAGCCAAGATCGCGCTAGCGGGAGTCTCCTCTACAATGAGCAGTTCTTC.

J is TRBJ2-1 and V is TRBV6-1, with TRBD1 as a possible D gene (5 bases). Germline V gene data show CDR1 as MNHNS and CDR2 as SASEGT. Trimming left V 5 bases short and J 9 bases short, with 20 bases between. This CDR3 comprises 15 residues. Here the CDR3 DNA reads TGTGCCAGCAGTACCTTCGTGATGGACAAGGGTGAGCAGTTCTTC. Translation: CASSTFVMDKGEQFF.

CDR3 residues: CASSQIGQMESYF. The DNA of the CDR3 is TGCGCCAGCAGCCAAATCGGACAGATGGAGTCCTATTTT. The rearrangement links TRBV4-1 to TRBJ2-3; D possibly corresponds to TRBD1 (6 bases). Germline CDR1 and CDR2: MGHRA and YSYEKL. Trimming took off 2 bases at V and 15 bases at J, with 18 bases between the two ends. This CDR3 has 13 residues.

The chain employs TRBV19 and TRBJ2-7, with 7 bases matching TRBD1. This CDR3 region has 15 residues. The V and J ends lost 5 bases and 3 bases, in that order; junction bases with no gene match: 10. Germline CDR1 is LNHDA and CDR2 is SQIVND (reference sequence). In nucleotides, the CDR3 is TGTGCCAGTAGTTTAGGTCGGACAGGAGACTACGAGCAGTACTTC. Encoded protein: CASSLGRTGDYEQYF.

The genes are TRBV11-3 and TRBJ2-6; 9 bases are a match to TRBD1. The CDR3 length is 16 residues. Germline assignment: CDR1 SGHNT and CDR2 YENEEA. V shed 5 bases, J shed 4 bases, and the junction held 6 bases outside the gene matches. The CDR3 reads CASSPGQGLGANVLTF. The CDR3 DNA reads as TGTGCCAGCAGCCCAGGACAGGGGTTGGGGGCCAACGTCCTGACTTTC.

The chain recombines TRBV19 with TRBJ1-5, with 8 positions matching TRBD1. Germline CDR1 and CDR2: LNHDA and SQIVND (reference sequence). The V and J ends lost 8 bases and 5 bases, in that order; junction bases with no gene match: 8. The CDR3 runs to 14 residues. Written as DNA, the CDR3 is TGTGCCAGTCTTCCCACAGGGGGGTATCAGCCCCAGCATTTT. It translates to CASLPTGGYQPQHF. Looking up the rest from reference TRBV19 and TRBJ1-5 gives the full variable domain: DGGITQSPKYLFRKEGQNVTLSCEQNLNHDAMYWYRQDPGQGLRLIYYSQIVNDFQKGDIAEGYSVSREKKESFPLTVTSAQKNPTAFYLCASLPTGGYQPQHFGDGTRLSIL.